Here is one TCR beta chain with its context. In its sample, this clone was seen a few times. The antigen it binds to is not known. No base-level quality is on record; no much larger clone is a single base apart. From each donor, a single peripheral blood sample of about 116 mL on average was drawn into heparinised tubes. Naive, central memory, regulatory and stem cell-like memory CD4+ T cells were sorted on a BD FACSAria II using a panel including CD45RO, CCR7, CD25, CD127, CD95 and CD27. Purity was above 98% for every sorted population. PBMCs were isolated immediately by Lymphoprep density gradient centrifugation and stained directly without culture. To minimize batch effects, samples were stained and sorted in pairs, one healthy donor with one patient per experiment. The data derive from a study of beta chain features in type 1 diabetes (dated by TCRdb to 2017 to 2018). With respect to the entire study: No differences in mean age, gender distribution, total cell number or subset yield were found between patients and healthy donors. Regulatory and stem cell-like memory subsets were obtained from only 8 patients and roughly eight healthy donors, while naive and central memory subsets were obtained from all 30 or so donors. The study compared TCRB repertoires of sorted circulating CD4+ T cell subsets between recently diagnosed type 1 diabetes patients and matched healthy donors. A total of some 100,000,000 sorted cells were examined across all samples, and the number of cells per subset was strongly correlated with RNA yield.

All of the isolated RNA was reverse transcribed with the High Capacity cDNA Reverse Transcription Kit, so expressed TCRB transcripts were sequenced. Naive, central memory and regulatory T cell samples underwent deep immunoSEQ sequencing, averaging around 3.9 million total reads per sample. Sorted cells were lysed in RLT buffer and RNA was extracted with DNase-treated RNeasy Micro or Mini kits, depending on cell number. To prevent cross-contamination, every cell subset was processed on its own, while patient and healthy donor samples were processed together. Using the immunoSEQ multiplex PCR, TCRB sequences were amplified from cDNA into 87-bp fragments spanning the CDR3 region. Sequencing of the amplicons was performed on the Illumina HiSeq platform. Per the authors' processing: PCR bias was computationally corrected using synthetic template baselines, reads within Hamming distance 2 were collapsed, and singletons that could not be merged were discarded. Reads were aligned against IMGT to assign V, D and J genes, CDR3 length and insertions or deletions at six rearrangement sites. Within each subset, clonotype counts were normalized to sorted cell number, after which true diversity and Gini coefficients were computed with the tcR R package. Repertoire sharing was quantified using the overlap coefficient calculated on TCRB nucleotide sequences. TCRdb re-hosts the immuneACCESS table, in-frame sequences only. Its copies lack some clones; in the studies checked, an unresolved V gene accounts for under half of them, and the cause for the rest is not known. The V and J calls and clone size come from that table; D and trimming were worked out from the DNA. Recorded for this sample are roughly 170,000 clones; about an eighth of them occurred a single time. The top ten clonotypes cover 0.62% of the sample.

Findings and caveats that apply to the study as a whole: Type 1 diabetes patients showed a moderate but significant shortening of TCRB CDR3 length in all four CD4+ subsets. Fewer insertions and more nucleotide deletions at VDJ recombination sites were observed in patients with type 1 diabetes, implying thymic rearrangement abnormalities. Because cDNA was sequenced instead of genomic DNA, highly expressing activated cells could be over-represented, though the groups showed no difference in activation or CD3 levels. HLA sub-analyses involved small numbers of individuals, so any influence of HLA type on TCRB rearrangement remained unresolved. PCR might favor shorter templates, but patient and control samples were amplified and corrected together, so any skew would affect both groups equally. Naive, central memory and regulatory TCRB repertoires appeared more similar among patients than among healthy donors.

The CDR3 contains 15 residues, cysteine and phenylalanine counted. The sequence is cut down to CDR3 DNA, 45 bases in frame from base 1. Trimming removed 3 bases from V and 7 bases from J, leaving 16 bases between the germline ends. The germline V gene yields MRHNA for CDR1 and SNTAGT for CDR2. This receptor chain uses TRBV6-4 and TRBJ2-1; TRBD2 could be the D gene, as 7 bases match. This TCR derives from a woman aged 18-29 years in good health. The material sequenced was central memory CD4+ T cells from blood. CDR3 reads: CASSEGGRVRNEQFF. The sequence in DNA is TGTGCCAGCAGTGAGGGGGGGCGGGTGCGTAATGAGCAGTTCTTC.